The 23 T cell receptor beta chains below were found in one sample sequenced in a study of neurological immune-mediated disorders. TCRdb recomputed calls from the 5' RACE reads with MiXCR, one row per CDR3 protein. The sample has fewer than 30,000 distinct CDR3 sequences, 6.7% seen once; the top ten hold less than 5%. The sequencing sample was made of PBMCs. The source is a woman in her forties in good health.

There are many counts of this clonotype. The rearrangement joins TRBV5-1 to TRBJ2-7; 13 nucleotides match TRBD2. The germline V gene encodes CDR1 SGHRS and CDR2 YFSETQ. The length of the CDR3 is 17 residues. After removal of 4 bases from V and 2 bases from J, the junction contained 9 bases not matched to a gene. In DNA, the CDR3 is TGCGCCAGCAGCCTGGGACTAGCGGGAATGGGGACCTACGAGCAGTACTTC. This encodes CASSLGLAGMGTYEQYF.

This clonotype was observed many times. V gene TRBV29-1 combines with J gene TRBJ2-1; a possible D gene is TRBD2 (6 bases). Germline assignment: CDR1 SQVTM and CDR2 ANQGSEA. V lost 6 bases and J lost 14, with 17 bases in between. The CDR3 runs to 11 residues. Written as DNA, the CDR3 is TGCAGCGTGCTGACTAGTTTCAGCGAGTTCTTC. Translated, it gives CSVLTSFSEFF.

This clonotype was recorded many times. This chain uses TRBV20-1 with TRBJ2-7, with TRBD1 identical over 7 bases. The V segment lost 2 bases and the J segment 7 bases; nucleotides outside the gene matches: 14. The length of the CDR3 is 15 residues. Germline lookup yields CDR1 DFQATT and CDR2 SNEGSKA (reference sequence). The CDR3 DNA follows: TGCAGTGCTAGATCTGCCGGGACAGTCTTACGTGAGCAGTACTTC. This gives the protein CSARSAGTVLREQYF.

This clonotype was seen at least ten times. This chain links TRBV9 with TRBJ2-3; perhaps TRBD2 as D (6 bases). Germline lookup yields CDR1 SGDLS and CDR2 YYNGEE. This CDR3 is built from 17 residues. The germline V and J ends were trimmed by 4 bases and 0 bases, with 18 bases remaining between them. For the CDR3, the DNA is TGTGCCAGCAGCCCCCAGGGCGGGGACGCTAGCACAGATACGCAGTATTTT. Protein sequence: CASSPQGGDASTDTQYF.

This clonotype has a count of ten or more. The chain has TRBV7-6 and TRBJ1-1; D is undetermined. Trimming left V 5 bases short and J 0 bases short, with 7 bases between. Germline CDR1 and CDR2: SGHVS and FNYEAQ. The CDR3 runs 13 residues. In DNA, the CDR3 is TGTGCCAGCAGCCCTCAGATGAACACTGAAGCTTTCTTT. The encoded protein is CASSPQMNTEAFF.

This clonotype has a count of ten or more. V and J are TRBV20-1 and TRBJ1-1; D not resolved. The CDR3 has 15 amino acids. V was pared by 3 bases and J by 0 bases, with 14 bases between. From germline, CDR1 is DFQATT and CDR2 SNEGSKA (reference sequence). The DNA for the CDR3 is TGCAGTGCTAGTCCACCCGGGCGGATGAACACTGAAGCTTTCTTT. Amino acid sequence: CSASPPGRMNTEAFF.

This clonotype has at least ten counts. V usage is TRBV4-3 and J usage is TRBJ1-4; a possible D gene is TRBD1 (6 bases). CDR1 LGHNA and CDR2 YSLEER come from the germline V gene. The CDR3 is 16 residues long. V shed 0 bases and J shed 8 bases, with 16 bases lying between them. CDR3 in amino acids: CASSQEWNRAREKLFF. CDR3 bases: TGCGCCAGCAGCCAAGAGTGGAACAGGGCGAGAGAAAAACTGTTTTTT.

This clonotype was counted ten times or more. The rearrangement links TRBV20-1 to TRBJ2-2, with 14 nucleotides matching TRBD2. V was clipped by 3 bases and J by 4 bases; unmatched bases: 4. Germline V gene sequence: CDR1 DFQATT, CDR2 SNEGSKA (reference sequence). This CDR3 has 16 amino acids. CDR3 residues: CSASGLAGGGTGELFF. The CDR3 DNA reads TGCAGTGCTAGTGGACTAGCGGGAGGCGGCACCGGGGAGCTGTTTTTT.

This clonotype was observed many times. V and J are TRBV6-5 and TRBJ1-1; D not resolved. The CDR3 is made up of 14 amino acids. V gave up 2 bases and J gave up 4 bases, with 11 bases separating them. CDR1 MNHEY and CDR2 SVGAGI come from the germline V gene. CDR3 sequence: CASSYGLRATEAFF. The CDR3 nucleotides read TGTGCCAGCAGTTACGGTTTGAGGGCCACTGAAGCTTTCTTT.

This clonotype showed up many times. The CDR3 nucleotides are TGTGCCAGCCGACGACTAGCGGGAGGGCAAAAGCAGTATTTT. Translation gives CASRRLAGGQKQYF. The rearrangement uses TRBV27 and TRBJ2-3; 14 bases are shared with TRBD2. The junction had 9 bases not matched to a gene; V was cut back by 8 bases and J by 11 bases. CDR1 and CDR2 from the germline V gene are MNHEY and SMNVEV (reference sequence). The CDR3 is made up of 14 amino acids.

This clonotype was counted ten times or more. This chain connects TRBV9 to TRBJ1-3; perhaps TRBD1 as D (6 bases). The CDR3 contains 15 residues. Germline assignment: CDR1 SGDLS and CDR2 YYNGEE. Trimming left V 5 bases short and J 0 bases short, with 12 bases between. CDR3 protein: CASSAGARSGNTIYF. The CDR3 DNA reads as TGTGCCAGCAGTGCAGGGGCCCGCTCTGGAAACACCATATATTTT.

This clonotype has a count of ten or more. The V call is TRBV12-3 or TRBV12-4, the J call TRBJ2-7, with D hard to call. CDR3 length equals 15 residues. The V gene lost 8 bases and the J gene lost 1 base, with 18 bases spanning the gap. CDR3: CASSLRRAGSYEQYF. The DNA of the CDR3 is TGTGCCAGCTCCCTCCGGCGCGCAGGTTCCTACGAGCAGTACTTC.

This clonotype was counted many times. V usage is TRBV28 and J usage is TRBJ1-1, with D hard to call. The CDR3 is 14 amino acids. The germline V gene has CDR1 MDHEN and CDR2 SYDVKM. Trimming took off 6 bases at V and 1 base at J, with 12 bases between the two ends. CDR3 nucleotide sequence: TGTGCCAGCAGCTACCCATGGGGGAACACTGAAGCTTTCTTT. It specifies CASSYPWGNTEAFF.

This clonotype appeared many times. The chain recombines TRBV5-5 with TRBJ1-1, with TRBD1 as a possible D gene (5 bases). CDR3 length equals 14 residues. Trimming took off 0 bases at V and 5 bases at J, with 11 bases between the two ends. The germline V gene encodes CDR1 SGHKS and CDR2 YYEKEE (reference sequence). CDR3 in amino acids: CASSLVQGVTEAFF. CDR3 nucleotides: TGTGCCAGCAGCTTGGTCCAGGGTGTGACTGAAGCTTTCTTT. The full variable domain, with the rest looked up from reference TRBV5-5 and TRBJ1-1, is DAGVTQSPTHLIKTRGQQVTLRCSPISGHKSVSWYQQVLGQGPQFIFQYYEKEERGRGNFPDRFSARQFPNYSSELNVNALLLGDSALYLCASSLVQGVTEAFFGQGTRLTVV.

This clonotype was observed many times. The CDR3 sequence is CASSDRAGQPQHF. The CDR3 region has the DNA TGTGCCAGCAGTGATCGGGCGGGTCAGCCCCAGCATTTT. The chain links TRBV6-1 to TRBJ1-5; D call uncertain. Germline CDR1 MNHNS, CDR2 SASEGT. The CDR3 is 13 residues long. Trimming removed 3 bases from V and 6 bases from J, with 9 bases in between.

The table lists this clonotype with many counts. V and J are TRBV5-1 and TRBJ2-5; weak D call: TRBD2 (5 bases). The CDR3 is 14 amino acids. V was trimmed by 4 bases and J by 3 bases, leaving 13 bases between them. CDR1 and CDR2 (germline): SGHRS, YFSETQ. CDR3 residues: CASSAIASKETQYF. CDR3 DNA sequence: TGCGCCAGCAGCGCCATAGCGTCCAAAGAGACCCAGTACTTC.

The chain combines TRBV28 with TRBJ2-1, with 9 bases aligning to TRBD2. In germline, CDR1 is MDHEN, CDR2 SYDVKM. This CDR3 contains 21 residues. Trimming at V came to 8 bases and at J to 0 bases, leaving 23 bases not matched to a gene. This CDR3 reads CASDQGMQAGGPISSYNEQFF. The CDR3 DNA reads TGTGCCAGCGACCAGGGGATGCAAGCGGGAGGACCCATAAGCTCCTACAATGAGCAGTTCTTC. Together with reference TRBV28 and TRBJ2-1, the CDR3 gives the full variable domain: DVKVTQSSRYLVKRTGEKVFLECVQDMDHENMFWYRQDPGLGLRLIYFSYDVKMKEKGDIPEGYSVSREKKERFSLILESASTNQTSMYLCASDQGMQAGGPISSYNEQFFGPGTRLTVL.

In its sample, this clonotype was seen many times. The chain is built from TRBV20-1 and TRBJ2-7; a possible D gene is TRBD2 (5 bases). This CDR3 region has 13 residues. V lost 0 bases, J lost 3 bases, and 9 bases lay in between. Germline CDR1 and CDR2: DFQATT and SNEGSKA (reference sequence). The CDR3 sequence is CSARDSRDYEQYF. DNA of the CDR3: TGCAGTGCTAGAGATAGCCGGGACTACGAGCAGTACTTC.

The sample holds many counts of this clonotype. This chain links TRBV5-1 with TRBJ2-5, with 9 nucleotides matching TRBD1. The ends lost 0 bases at V and 5 bases at J; junction bases unmatched: 8. Germline values: CDR1 SGHRS, CDR2 YFSETQ. The CDR3 consists of 16 residues. This chain's CDR3 is CASSLAGGQGYETQYF. The CDR3 DNA is TGCGCCAGCAGCTTGGCCGGAGGACAGGGGTACGAGACCCAGTACTTC.

At least ten counts were recorded for this clonotype. V gene TRBV20-1 combines with J gene TRBJ1-1; no clear D. Trimming pared 6 bases from V and 5 bases from J, leaving 13 bases between. The length of the CDR3 is 12 residues. Germline V gives CDR1 DFQATT, CDR2 SNEGSKA (reference sequence). The CDR3 reads CSAERLETEAFF. DNA for the CDR3: TGCAGTGCAGAAAGACTGGAGACTGAAGCTTTCTTT.

This clonotype was seen repeatedly, ten times or more. The chain recombines TRBV5-1 with TRBJ2-3, with D perhaps matching TRBD1 (5 bases). CDR3 length equals 16 residues. Trimming shortened V by 0 bases and J by 0 bases, and 11 bases separated the two germline ends. Germline values: CDR1 SGHRS, CDR2 YFSETQ. The chain's CDR3 is CASSLAEDISTDTQYF. CDR3 DNA: TGCGCCAGCAGCTTGGCCGAGGACATAAGCACAGATACGCAGTATTTT.

This clonotype was recorded at least ten times. J is TRBJ2-5 and V is TRBV7-2; no firm D call. This CDR3 has 11 amino acids. Germline V gene lookup returns CDR1 SGHTA and CDR2 FQGNSA. V was trimmed by 4 bases and J by 0 bases, leaving 0 bases between them. The chain's CDR3 is CASSYQETQYF. The DNA for the CDR3 is TGTGCCAGCAGCTACCAAGAGACCCAGTACTTC.

This clonotype was counted at least ten times. This rearrangement joins TRBV13 to TRBJ2-7; no reliable D call. Germline CDR1 PRHDT, CDR2 FYEKMQ (reference sequence). Trimming stripped 3 bases from V and 3 bases from J, with 21 bases between. CDR3 length: 17 amino acids. The CDR3 DNA sequence: TGTGCCAGCAGCTTTTTTCGGCCGGGCGACCGAAACTACGAGCAGTACTTC. This gives the protein CASSFFRPGDRNYEQYF.